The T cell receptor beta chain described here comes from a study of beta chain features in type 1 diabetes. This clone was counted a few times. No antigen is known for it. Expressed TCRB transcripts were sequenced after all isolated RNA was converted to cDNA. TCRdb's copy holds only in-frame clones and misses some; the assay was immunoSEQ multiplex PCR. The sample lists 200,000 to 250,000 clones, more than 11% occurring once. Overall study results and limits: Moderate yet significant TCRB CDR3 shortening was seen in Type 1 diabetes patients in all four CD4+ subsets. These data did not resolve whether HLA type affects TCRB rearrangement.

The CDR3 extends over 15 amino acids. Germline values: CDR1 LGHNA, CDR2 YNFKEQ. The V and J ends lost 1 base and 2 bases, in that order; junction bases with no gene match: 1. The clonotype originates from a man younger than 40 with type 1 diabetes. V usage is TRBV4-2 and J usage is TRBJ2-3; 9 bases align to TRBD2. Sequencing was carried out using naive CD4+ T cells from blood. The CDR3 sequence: CASSQGLADTDTQYF. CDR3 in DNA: TGTGCCAGCAGCCAAGGACTAGCGGACACAGATACGCAGTATTTT.